This TCR beta chain was observed in a study of tumor and adjacent non-tumor tissue in lung cancer. Study-level points and caveats: Compared with tumor, normal lung showed significantly lower TCR diversity. Tumor repertoires had a smaller top 100 clone share than normal lung.

With regard to this clonotype: No antigen is known for it. At one end the junction does not follow the germline gene, possibly because of a read error.

This sample's RNA came from whole unsorted tissue. Three rounds of nested PCR, following a modified ARM-PCR protocol, produced the TCRbeta library. TCRdb independently ran MiXCR on the multiplex PCR reads; one entry per CDR3 protein. The sample includes about 110,000 distinct CDR3 sequences, roughly 77% of them seen just once. Germline V gives CDR1 SGHNT, CDR2 YENEEA. The CDR3 has 14 amino acids. The chain couples TRBV11-3 to TRBJ2-7; tentatively, D is TRBD2 (5 bases). This TCR was sampled from a woman in her fifties or sixties with non-small cell lung cancer. The source material was lung tumor tissue. The CDR3 region is CVSILHTGTYEQYF. In DNA form, the CDR3 reads TGTGTCAGCATCTTACATACGGGAACCTACGAACAGTACTTC.